The present T cell receptor beta chain was sequenced within a study of tumour-infiltrating T cells in Burkitt lymphoma. The assay was immunoSEQ multiplex PCR, and TCRdb's table has in-frame clones only and misses some. The table shows about 13,000 clones, with 85% occurring only once. This clone has just one count. V was pared by 1 base and J by 5 bases, with 11 bases between. The CDR3 is 14 amino acids. CDR1 SNHLY and CDR2 FYNNEI come from the germline V gene. The source of this sequence is a human donor with diffuse large B-cell lymphoma. J is TRBJ2-5 and V is TRBV2; either TRBD1 or TRBD2 may fit D (5 bases each). What was sequenced was tumor tissue. The CDR3 nucleotides are TGTGCCAGCAGTGAAGAAGTCTGGGGGGAGACCCAGTACTTC. As protein: CASSEEVWGETQYF.